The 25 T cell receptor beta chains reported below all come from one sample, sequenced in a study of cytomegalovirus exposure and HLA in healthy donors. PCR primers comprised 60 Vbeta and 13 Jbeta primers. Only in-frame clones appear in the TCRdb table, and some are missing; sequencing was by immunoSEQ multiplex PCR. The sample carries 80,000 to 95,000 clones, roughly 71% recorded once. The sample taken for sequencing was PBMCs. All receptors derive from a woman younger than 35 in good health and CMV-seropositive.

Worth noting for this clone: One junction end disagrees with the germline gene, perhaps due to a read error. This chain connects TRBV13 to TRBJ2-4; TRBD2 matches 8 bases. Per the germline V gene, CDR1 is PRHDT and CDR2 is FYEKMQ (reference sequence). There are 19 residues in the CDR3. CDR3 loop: CASSLRGSGKGPGSNSQYF. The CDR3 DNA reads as TGTGCCAGCAGCTTAAGGGGTAGCGGGAAGGGACCGGGCTCAAACAGTCAGTACTTC. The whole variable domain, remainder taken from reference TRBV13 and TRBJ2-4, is AAGVIQSPRHLIKEKRETATLKCYPIPRHDTVYWYQQGPGQDPQFLISFYEKMQSDKGSIPDRFSAQQFSDYHSELNMSSLELGDSALYFCASSLRGSGKGPGSNSQYFGAGTRLSVL.

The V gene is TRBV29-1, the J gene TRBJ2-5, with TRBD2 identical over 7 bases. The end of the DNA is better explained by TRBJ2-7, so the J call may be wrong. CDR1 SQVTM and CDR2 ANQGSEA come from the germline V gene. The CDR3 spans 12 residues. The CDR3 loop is CSVWGGSYEQYF. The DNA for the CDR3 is TGCAGCGTCTGGGGGGGTTCCTACGAGCAGTACTTC.

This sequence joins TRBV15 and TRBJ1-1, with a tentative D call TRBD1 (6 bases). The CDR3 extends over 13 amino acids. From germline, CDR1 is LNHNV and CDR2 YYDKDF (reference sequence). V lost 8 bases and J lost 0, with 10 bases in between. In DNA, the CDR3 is TGTGCCACCTCGGACAGCATGAACACTGAAGCTTTCTTT. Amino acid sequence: CATSDSMNTEAFF. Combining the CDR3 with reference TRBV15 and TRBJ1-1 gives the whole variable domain DAMVIQNPRYQVTQFGKPVTLSCSQTLNHNVMYWYQQKSSQAPKLLFHYYDKDFNNEADTPDNFQSRRPNTSFCFLDIRSPGLGDTAMYLCATSDSMNTEAFFGQGTRLTVV.

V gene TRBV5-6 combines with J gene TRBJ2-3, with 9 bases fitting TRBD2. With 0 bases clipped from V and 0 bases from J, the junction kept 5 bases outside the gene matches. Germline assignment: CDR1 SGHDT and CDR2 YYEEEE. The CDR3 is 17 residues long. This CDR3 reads CASSLALLAGSTDTQYF. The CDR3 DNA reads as TGTGCCAGCAGCTTGGCCTTACTAGCGGGTAGCACAGATACGCAGTATTTT.

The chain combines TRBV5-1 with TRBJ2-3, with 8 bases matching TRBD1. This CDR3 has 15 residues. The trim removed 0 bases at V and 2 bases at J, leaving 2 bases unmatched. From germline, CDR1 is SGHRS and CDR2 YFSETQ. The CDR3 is CASSLGTGFTDTQYF. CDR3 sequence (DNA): TGCGCCAGCAGCTTGGGGACAGGGTTCACAGATACGCAGTATTTT. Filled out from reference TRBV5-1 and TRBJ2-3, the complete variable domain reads KAGVTQTPRYLIKTRGQQVTLSCSPISGHRSVSWYQQTPGQGLQFLFEYFSETQRNKGNFPGRFSGRQFSNSRSEMNVSTLELGDSALYLCASSLGTGFTDTQYFGPGTRLTVL.

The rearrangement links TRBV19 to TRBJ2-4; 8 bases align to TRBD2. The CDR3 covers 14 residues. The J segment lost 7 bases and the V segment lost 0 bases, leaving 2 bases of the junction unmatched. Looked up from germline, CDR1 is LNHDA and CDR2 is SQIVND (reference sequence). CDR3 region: CASSIDPGGNIQYF. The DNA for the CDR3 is TGTGCCAGTAGTATAGACCCGGGGGGGAACATTCAGTACTTC. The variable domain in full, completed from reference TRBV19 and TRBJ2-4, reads DGGITQSPKYLFRKEGQNVTLSCEQNLNHDAMYWYRQDPGQGLRLIYYSQIVNDFQKGDIAEGYSVSREKKESFPLTVTSAQKNPTAFYLCASSIDPGGNIQYFGAGTRLSVL.

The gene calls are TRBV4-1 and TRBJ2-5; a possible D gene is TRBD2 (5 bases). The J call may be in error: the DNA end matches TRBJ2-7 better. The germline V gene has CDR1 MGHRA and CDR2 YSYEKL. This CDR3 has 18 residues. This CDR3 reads CASSPRIITSSGPYEQYF. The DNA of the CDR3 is TGCGCCAGCAGCCCCCGGATCATTACTAGTTCAGGACCCTACGAGCAGTACTTC.

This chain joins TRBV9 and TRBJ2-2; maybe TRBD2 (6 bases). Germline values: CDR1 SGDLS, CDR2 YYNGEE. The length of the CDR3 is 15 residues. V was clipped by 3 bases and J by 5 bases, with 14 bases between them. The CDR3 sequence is CASSGRGLGTGELFF. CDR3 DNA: TGTGCCAGCAGCGGGAGGGGCCTCGGAACCGGGGAGCTGTTTTTT.

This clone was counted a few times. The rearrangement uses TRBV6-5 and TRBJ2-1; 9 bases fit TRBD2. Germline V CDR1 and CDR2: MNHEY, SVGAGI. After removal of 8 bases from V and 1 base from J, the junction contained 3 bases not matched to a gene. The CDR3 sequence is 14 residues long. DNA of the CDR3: TGTGCCAGCCGGACTAGCGCTTCCTACAATGAGCAGTTCTTC. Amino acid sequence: CASRTSASYNEQFF.

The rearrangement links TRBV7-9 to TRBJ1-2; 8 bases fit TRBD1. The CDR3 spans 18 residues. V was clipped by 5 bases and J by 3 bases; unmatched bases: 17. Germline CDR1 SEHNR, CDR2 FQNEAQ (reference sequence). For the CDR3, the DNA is TGTGCCAGCAGCCGGGGCCGGACAGGGTTGGGAGAGGACTATGGCTACACCTTC. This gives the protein CASSRGRTGLGEDYGYTF.

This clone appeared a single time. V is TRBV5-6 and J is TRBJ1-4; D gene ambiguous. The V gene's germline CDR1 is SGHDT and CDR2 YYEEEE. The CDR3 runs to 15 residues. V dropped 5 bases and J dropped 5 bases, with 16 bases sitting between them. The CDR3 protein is CASSPGVSANEKLFF. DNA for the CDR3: TGTGCCAGCAGTCCTGGCGTTAGCGCAAATGAAAAACTGTTTTTT.

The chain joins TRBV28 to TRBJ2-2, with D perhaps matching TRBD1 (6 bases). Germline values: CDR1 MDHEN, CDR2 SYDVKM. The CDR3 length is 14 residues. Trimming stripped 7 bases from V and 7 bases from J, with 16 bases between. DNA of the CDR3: TGTGCCAGCACTAAGACAGGATCCGGCGGGGAGCTGTTTTTT. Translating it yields CASTKTGSGGELFF.

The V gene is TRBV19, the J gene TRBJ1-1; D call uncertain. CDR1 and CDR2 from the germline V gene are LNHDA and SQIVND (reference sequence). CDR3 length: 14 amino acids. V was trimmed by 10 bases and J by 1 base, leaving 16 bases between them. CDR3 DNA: TGTGCCACTCGCCCGGGAAGCGGGAACACTGAAGCTTTCTTT. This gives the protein CATRPGSGNTEAFF.

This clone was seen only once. The CDR3 DNA follows: TGTGCCAGCAGCTTACTCACTAGCGGGGGGGTCGGGGAGCAGTTCTTC. This sequence encodes CASSLLTSGGVGEQFF. The chain has TRBV9 and TRBJ2-1; 13 positions match TRBD2. Germline V gene lookup returns CDR1 SGDLS and CDR2 YYNGEE. With V trimmed by 4 bases and J by 10 bases, 11 bases remained unmatched. The CDR3 spans 16 residues.

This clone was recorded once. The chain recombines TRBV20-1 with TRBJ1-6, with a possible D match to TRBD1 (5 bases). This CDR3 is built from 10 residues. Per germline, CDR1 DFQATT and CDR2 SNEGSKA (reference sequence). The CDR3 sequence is CSDRDSPLHF. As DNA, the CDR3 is TGCAGCGACAGAGATTCACCCCTCCACTTT.

CDR3 residues: CASSLALAGETQYF. The DNA of the CDR3 is TGTGCCAGCAGCTTGGCGCTAGCGGGAGAGACCCAGTACTTC. This chain uses TRBV7-2 with TRBJ2-5; 8 nucleotides match TRBD2. The germline V gene encodes CDR1 SGHTA and CDR2 FQGNSA. Losses at the gene ends were 3 bases for V and 4 bases for J; bases not matched to a gene: 4. The CDR3 has 14 residues.

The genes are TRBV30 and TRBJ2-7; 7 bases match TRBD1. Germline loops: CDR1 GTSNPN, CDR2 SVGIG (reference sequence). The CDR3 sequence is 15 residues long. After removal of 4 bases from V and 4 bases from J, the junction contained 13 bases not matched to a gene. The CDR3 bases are TGTGCCTGGACCGAGACAGGGCGCGGGCCTTACGAGCAGTACTTC. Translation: CAWTETGRGPYEQYF.

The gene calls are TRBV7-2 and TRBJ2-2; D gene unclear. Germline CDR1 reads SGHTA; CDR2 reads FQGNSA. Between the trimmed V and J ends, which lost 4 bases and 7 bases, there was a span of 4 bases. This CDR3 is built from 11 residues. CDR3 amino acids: CASSYGGELFF. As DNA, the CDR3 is TGTGCCAGCAGCTACGGCGGGGAGCTGTTTTTT.

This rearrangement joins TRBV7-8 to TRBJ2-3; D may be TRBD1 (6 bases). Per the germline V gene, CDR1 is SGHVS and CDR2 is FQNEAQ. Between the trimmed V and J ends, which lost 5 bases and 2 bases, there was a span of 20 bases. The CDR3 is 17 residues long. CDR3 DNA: TGTGCCAGCAGCCGGACCCTGGGGGCCCGGTCCACAGATACGCAGTATTTT. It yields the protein CASSRTLGARSTDTQYF.

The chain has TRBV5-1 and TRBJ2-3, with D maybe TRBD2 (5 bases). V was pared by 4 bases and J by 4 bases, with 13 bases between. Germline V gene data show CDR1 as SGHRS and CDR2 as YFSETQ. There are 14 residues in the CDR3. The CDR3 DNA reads TGCGCCAGCAGCCACGGACTCCAGTCAGATACGCAGTATTTT. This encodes CASSHGLQSDTQYF.

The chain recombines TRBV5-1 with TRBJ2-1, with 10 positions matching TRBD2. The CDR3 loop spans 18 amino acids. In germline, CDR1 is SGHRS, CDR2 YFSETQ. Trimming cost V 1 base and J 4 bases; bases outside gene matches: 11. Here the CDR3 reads CASSLRVAGGRLYNEQFF. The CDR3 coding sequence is TGCGCCAGCAGCTTGCGGGTAGCGGGAGGTCGACTATACAATGAGCAGTTCTTC.

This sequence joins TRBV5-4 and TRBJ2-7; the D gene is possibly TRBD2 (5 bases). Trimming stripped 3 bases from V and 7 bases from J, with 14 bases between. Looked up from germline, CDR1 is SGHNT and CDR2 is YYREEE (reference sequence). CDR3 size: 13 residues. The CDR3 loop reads CASSSGTLGEQYF. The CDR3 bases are TGTGCCAGCAGCTCGGGAACCCTTGGAGAGCAGTACTTC.

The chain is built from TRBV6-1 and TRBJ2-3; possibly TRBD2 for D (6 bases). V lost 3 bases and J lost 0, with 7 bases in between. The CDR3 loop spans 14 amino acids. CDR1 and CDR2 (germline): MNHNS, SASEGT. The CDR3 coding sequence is TGTGCCAGCAGTGACGGGACTAGCACAGATACGCAGTATTTT. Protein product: CASSDGTSTDTQYF.

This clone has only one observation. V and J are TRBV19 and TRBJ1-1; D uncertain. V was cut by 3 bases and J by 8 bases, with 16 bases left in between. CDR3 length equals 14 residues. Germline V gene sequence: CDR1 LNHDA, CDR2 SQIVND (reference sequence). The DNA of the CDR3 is TGTGCCAGTAGTATGGGCCCTCTGGGCTTAGAAGCTTTCTTT. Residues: CASSMGPLGLEAFF.

CDR3 in amino acids: CASSFGLAGGLETQYF. The CDR3 coding sequence is TGTGCCAGCAGCTTCGGACTAGCGGGGGGGCTGGAGACCCAGTACTTC. The chain recombines TRBV5-6 with TRBJ2-5; 15 bases are a match to TRBD2. This CDR3 has 16 amino acids. Losses at the gene ends were 2 bases for V and 5 bases for J; bases not matched to a gene: 4. Germline V gene lookup returns CDR1 SGHDT and CDR2 YYEEEE.